This T cell receptor beta chain was captured by sequencing in a study of technical replicates of blood from a handful of donors. The assay was immunoSEQ multiplex PCR, and TCRdb's table has in-frame clones only and misses some. There are about 76,000 clones in the sample; roughly 94% occur only once, and under 0.5% lies in the top ten. The sequencing input was T cells isolated from PBMCs. This TCR came from a human donor in good health.

This chain's CDR3 is CASSTGTGNTIYF. The CDR3 DNA follows: TGTGCCAGTTCAACAGGGACTGGAAACACCATATATTTT. The rearrangement links TRBV27 to TRBJ1-3; weak D call: TRBD1 (6 bases). Germline values: CDR1 MNHEY, CDR2 SMNVEV (reference sequence). The CDR3 has 13 amino acids. Trimming removed 9 bases from V and 2 bases from J, with 11 bases in between.